This entry describes one T cell receptor (beta chain). Its antigen target is currently unknown. The input lacks base qualities; no much larger clone sits a single base away. Its CDR3 holds 16 amino acids, cysteine through phenylalanine. Only the CDR3 part of the read is kept: 48 bases, read in frame from the first base. The germline V gene provides CDR1 SGHTA and CDR2 FQGNSA. Cut back by 5 bases and 5 bases, the V and J ends lie 20 bases apart. This record belongs to a study of blood T cells in healthy people across ages (dated by TCRdb to 2015 to 2017). For the study in its entirety: In model experiments, roughly one uniquely barcoded TCR beta cDNA molecule per two T cells was captured by template switching. The study measured age-related changes in TCR beta repertoire diversity using deep sequencing normalized with unique cDNA molecular identifiers. Four age groups were formed from the donors: young (average approximately 15 years), middle-aged (approximately 41), aged (62) and long-lived (about 80). Donors of different ages were randomly distributed across sequencing lanes to avoid experimental bias. Two additional independent replicas of 1 million unique cDNA reads from the same blood draw were analyzed for two donors (one aged 18 to 30 and one aged 80 or older).

Results and caveats for the whole study, not just this receptor: Bulk unsorted PBMC profiling prevented conclusive comparison of naive and antigen-experienced compartments. A strong correlation was found between observed TCR beta diversity and the percentage of naive T cells measured by flow cytometry. Estimates of total diversity based on one million sequenced T cells were regarded as lower bounds and as underestimates. Because donor CMV infection status was unknown, age-related changes in expanded clonotypes were potentially confounded. As age increased, observed TCR beta diversity per million T cells dropped in a roughly linear way, and a significant reduction was already evident by age around 41. The long-lived group showed more naive CD4+ T cells, fewer expanded clones and increased TCR diversity than the aged group, suggesting age selection.

The donors were 40 or so Caucasian individuals from Russia, aged 6 to 90 years, who were systemically healthy. Around 9.9 milliliters of peripheral blood were collected from each donor into EDTA-treated Vacutainer tubes. Ficoll-Paque density-gradient centrifugation was used to isolate PBMCs, with at least 7 million per sample. Total RNA was extracted from PBMCs with Trizol reagent, with at least 6 micrograms obtained per sample. For every donor, flow cytometry on a PBMC aliquot measured the percentage of naive CD45RAhigh/CD27high T cells. The library relied on 5' RACE. The sample was run on an Illumina HiSeq 2500. A second roughly 6 to 12 cycle PCR used a sample-barcoded 5' primer and a J-beta primer mix. A template-switch 5' adaptor carrying 12 random nucleotides introduced a unique molecular identifier onto each TCR beta cDNA molecule. Each sample yielded at least 2.5 million CDR3-containing paired-end reads. First-strand cDNA synthesis was performed from all RNA using the Mint cDNA synthesis kit, with priming by a TRBC-specific oligonucleotide. After uracil-DNA glycosylase treatment, a first 18-cycle PCR used universal primers M1SS and BC2_uni_R on all cDNA. Per the authors' processing: For normalization, 1 million high-quality reads, each with a distinct molecular identifier, were randomly selected from each sample. Reads sharing molecular identifiers were discarded rather than binned into consensus sequences. CDR3 identification, clonotype clustering and error correction used MiTCR with a Q25 quality threshold and the strictest error-elimination algorithm. A nonparametric unseen species model using Euler transformation provided a lower-bound estimate of total TCR beta diversity. TCRdb's own reprocessing of the public reads used fastp at Q25 and MiXCR and kept productive beta chains. Identical CDR3 protein sequences are pooled into one entry, listed with their most common genes and DNA. V and J calls and clone size were set by TCRdb, not the authors. In all, the sample holds 800,000 or so distinct CDR3 sequences, and 62% of those were seen once. Of the sample, 25% to 30% is held by the ten largest clones.

This receptor chain uses TRBV7-2 and TRBJ2-3; TRBD2 is a possible D gene, resting on 8 matching bases. Sequencing was done on a sample of blood. The origin of this receptor is a man aged 30 to 39 in good health. The DNA sequence is TGTGCCAGCAGCAAGAGACTAGCGAGGGGGCAAGATACGCAGTATTTT. This codes for CASSKRLARGQDTQYF.